The rows below give T cell receptor beta chains drawn from one sample of a study of graft-versus-host responses after intestinal transplantation. Assay: immunoSEQ multiplex PCR; the TCRdb copy retains only in-frame clones and omits some. Among 40,000 to 55,000 clones listed, 89% were seen once. Antigen specificity for these receptors is unknown. The sequencing here drew on unstimulated CD4+ T cells sorted from spleen or lymph node cells, taken before transplant. The receptors here all came from a human donor who was the organ donor for an intestinal transplant. CDR3s include the opening cysteine and the closing phenylalanine or tryptophan. The D gene is left open where the match is weak. The size field is filled for only some rows; it gives once, few, many or a size class.

>TRBV28|TRBD1|.|TRBJ1-3
CASSLFFRDRVKSGNTIYF
TGTGCCAGCAGTTTATTTTTCCGGGACAGGGTTAAATCTGGAAACACCATATATTTT
>TRBV10-3|.|.|TRBJ1-1
CAIRRGQYDTEAFF
TGTGCCATCAGGAGGGGACAATACGACACTGAAGCTTTCTTT
>TRBV4-3|.|.|TRBJ2-2
CASSQEERVVTGELFF
TGCGCCAGCAGCCAAGAGGAGCGGGTAGTGACCGGGGAGCTGTTTTTT
>TRBV6-6|TRBD1|.|TRBJ1-2
CASREGAGGYTF
TGTGCCAGCAGGGAGGGGGCAGGAGGCTACACCTTC
>TRBV7-6|.|.|TRBJ2-3
CASSLVPEVADTQYF
TGTGCCAGCAGCTTAGTCCCGGAGGTCGCAGATACGCAGTATTTT
>TRBV29-1|.|.|TRBJ2-7
CSVEDTGGDYEQYF
TGCAGCGTTGAAGACACAGGGGGGGACTACGAGCAGTACTTC
>TRBV9|TRBD1|.|TRBJ2-5
CASSVRQGGETQYF
TGTGCCAGCAGCGTAAGACAGGGTGGGGAGACCCAGTACTTC
>TRBV7-2|.|.|TRBJ2-1
CASSSPLLRIQQFF
TGTGCCAGCAGCTCCCCCCTACTAAGGATCCAGCAGTTCTTC
>TRBV19|TRBD2|.|TRBJ2-7
CASRQTGTSNEQYF
TGTGCCAGTAGGCAGACCGGGACTAGCAACGAGCAGTACTTC
>TRBV28|TRBD2|.|TRBJ2-1
CASSLFGVGGRAYNEQFF
TGTGCCAGCAGTTTATTCGGCGTTGGCGGGAGAGCCTACAATGAGCAGTTCTTC
>TRBV6-5|TRBD1|.|TRBJ1-4
CASSDRGKKLFF
TGTGCCAGCAGTGACAGGGGGAAAAAACTGTTTTTT
>TRBV28|.|.|TRBJ2-6
CASSRGRGSGANVLTF
TGTGCCAGCAGCCGCGGACGGGGCTCTGGGGCCAACGTCCTGACTTTC
>TRBV28|TRBD2|.|TRBJ2-7
CASSPGLAGLYEQYF
TGTGCCAGCAGTCCCGGACTAGCGGGGCTCTACGAGCAGTACTTC
>TRBV4-2|.|.|TRBJ1-2
CASSQDDRRNYGYTF
TGTGCCAGCAGCCAAGACGACAGGCGGAACTATGGCTACACCTTC
>TRBV28|.|.|TRBJ2-5
CASSPGRETQYF
TGTGCCAGCAGCCCCGGGAGAGAGACCCAGTACTTC
>TRBV21-1|.|.|TRBJ2-3
CASSKTSGTDTQYF
TGTGCCAGCAGCAAGACTAGCGGCACAGATACGCAGTATTTT
>TRBV19|.|.|TRBJ1-1
CASSPEVTVNTEAFF
TGTGCCAGTAGTCCGGAAGTAACAGTGAACACTGAAGCTTTCTTT
>TRBV2|.|.|TRBJ2-1
CATSRFNEQFF
TGTGCCACCTCTAGATTCAATGAGCAGTTCTTC
>TRBV6-5|TRBD2|.|TRBJ2-1
CASSRGLAGFNEQFF
TGTGCCAGCAGTCGCGGACTAGCGGGATTCAATGAGCAGTTCTTC
>TRBV28|TRBD1|.|TRBJ2-5
CASNKPRTGKETQYF
TGTGCCAGCAACAAACCCCGGACAGGGAAAGAGACCCAGTACTTC
>TRBV23-1|.|.|TRBJ1-5
CASSQSVTPGALLNQPQHF
TGCGCCAGCAGTCAATCGGTGACTCCAGGGGCTCTCCTCAATCAGCCCCAGCATTTT
>TRBV28|.|few|TRBJ2-3
CASKSVGVTDTQYF
TGTGCCAGCAAGTCGGTAGGGGTCACAGATACGCAGTATTTT
>TRBV6-1|.|.|TRBJ2-7
CASSGRQADYEQYF
TGTGCCAGCAGTGGGCGACAGGCCGATTACGAGCAGTACTTC
>TRBV7-3|.|few|TRBJ2-1
CASSLTSGDEQFF
TGTGCCAGCAGCTTGACTAGTGGCGATGAGCAGTTCTTC
>TRBV18|.|once|TRBJ2-1
CASSPRLNEQFF
TGTGCCAGCTCGCCCCGACTAAATGAGCAGTTCTTC
>TRBV21-1|.|.|TRBJ2-1
CASSEKDRGNNEQFF
TGTGCCAGCAGCGAAAAGGACAGGGGCAACAATGAGCAGTTCTTC
>TRBV6-1|.|.|TRBJ1-1
CASLTLSRGEAFF
TGTGCCAGCCTGACCTTATCTAGGGGTGAAGCTTTCTTT
>TRBV28|.|.|TRBJ1-2
CASSLAGYGYTF
TGTGCCAGCAGTTTAGCCGGGTATGGCTACACCTTC
>TRBV5-1|TRBD2|.|TRBJ2-1
CASSQLAGGWNEQFF
TGCGCCAGCAGCCAGCTAGCGGGAGGGTGGAATGAGCAGTTCTTC
>TRBV28|.|.|TRBJ1-2
CAIVNRQAGRGYTF
TGTGCCATCGTTAATCGGCAAGCGGGCAGAGGCTACACCTTC
>TRBV18|TRBD2|.|TRBJ2-3
CASSRGGYTDTQYF
TGTGCCAGCTCACGCGGGGGGTACACAGATACGCAGTATTTT
>TRBV7-2|.|.|TRBJ1-3
CASSLRGGYSGNTIYF
TGTGCCAGCAGCTTAAGAGGCGGATACTCTGGAAACACCATATATTTT
>TRBV28|TRBD2|.|TRBJ2-3
CAIRPSERESYPNTQYF
TGTGCCATCCGACCCTCAGAGCGGGAGTCATACCCTAATACGCAGTATTTT
>TRBV6-1|TRBD1|.|TRBJ1-1
CASRPTGVTEAFF
TGTGCCAGCCGGCCGACAGGGGTCACTGAAGCTTTCTTT
>TRBV21-1|.|.|TRBJ2-1
CASSNRTSGRASSSYNEQFF
TGTGCCAGCAGCAATAGGACTAGCGGGAGGGCCTCGAGCTCCTACAATGAGCAGTTCTTC
>TRBV28|TRBD1|once|TRBJ2-7
CASRMPGQGNYEQYF
TGTGCCAGCAGAATGCCGGGACAGGGAAACTACGAGCAGTACTTC
>TRBV7-9|.|.|TRBJ2-2
CASSLLGFAGGELFF
TGTGCCAGCAGCCTCCTGGGCTTTGCAGGCGGGGAGCTGTTTTTT
>TRBV2|.|.|TRBJ1-1
CASDFGDTEAFF
TGTGCCAGTGACTTCGGGGACACTGAAGCTTTCTTT
>TRBV5-1|TRBD2|.|TRBJ2-3
CASSLGLAGTDTQYF
TGCGCCAGCAGCCTGGGACTAGCGGGCACAGATACGCAGTATTTT
>TRBV21-1|.|.|TRBJ2-1
CASSKEGQGGDNEQFF
TGTGCCAGCAGCAAAGAAGGACAGGGAGGAGACAATGAGCAGTTCTTC
>TRBV6-5|.|.|TRBJ2-4
CASRGGLSKNIQYF
TGTGCCAGCAGGGGGGGACTCTCCAAAAACATTCAGTACTTC
>TRBV18|.|.|TRBJ2-3
CASSPPGAAPYTDTQYF
TGTGCCAGCTCACCACCGGGGGCGGCCCCATACACAGATACGCAGTATTTT
>TRBV5-1|TRBD1|once|TRBJ2-6
CASGTASGANVLTF
TGCGCCAGCGGGACAGCGTCTGGGGCCAACGTCCTGACTTTC
>TRBV9|TRBD2|.|TRBJ2-1
CASSLSERESRDEQFF
TGTGCCAGCAGCCTCTCGGAGCGGGAGTCCCGGGATGAGCAGTTCTTC
>TRBV7-8|TRBD2|.|TRBJ2-5
CASSLARLVSGRSETQYF
TGTGCCAGCAGCTTAGCGCGGTTAGTCAGCGGGAGATCAGAGACCCAGTACTTC
>TRBV4-1|.|.|TRBJ1-1
CASSPPIGENTEAFF
TGCGCCAGCAGCCCCCCTATAGGGGAGAACACTGAAGCTTTCTTT
>TRBV29-1|.|.|TRBJ2-1
CSVEVWGQKGNEQFF
TGCAGCGTTGAGGTTTGGGGACAAAAGGGGAATGAGCAGTTCTTC
>TRBV30|.|.|TRBJ2-7
CAWSVMDRAYEQYF
TGTGCCTGGAGTGTAATGGACAGAGCCTACGAGCAGTACTTC